The count of the clone carrying this TCR beta chain is one. What it recognizes is unknown. Autoimmune disease history or systemic immunosuppression led to patients being barred. This sample was taken from a study of OX40 agonist ivuxolimab in advanced cancers. Study results and caveats: Researchers did not determine the expanded peripheral T cells' antigen specificity.

The data were produced by immunoSEQ multiplex PCR, yet TCRdb's version contains in-frame clones alone and is incomplete. The sample lists roughly 42,000 clones, approximately 90% occurring once. The material was CD4+ or CD8+ T cells sorted from blood, obtained in a trial of the OX40 agonist ivuxolimab. The sequence derives from an adult with an advanced solid tumor such as melanoma, head and neck, liver or kidney cancer.

As DNA, the CDR3 is TGTGCCAGTAGTATTGCTAGCGGGAGTGGGGATGAGCAGTTCTTC. This encodes CASSIASGSGDEQFF. The genes are TRBV19 and TRBJ2-1; 10 bases align to TRBD2. CDR3 length equals 15 residues. Germline V gene data show CDR1 as LNHDA and CDR2 as SQIVND (reference sequence). With 3 bases clipped from V and 8 bases from J, the junction kept 7 bases outside the gene matches.